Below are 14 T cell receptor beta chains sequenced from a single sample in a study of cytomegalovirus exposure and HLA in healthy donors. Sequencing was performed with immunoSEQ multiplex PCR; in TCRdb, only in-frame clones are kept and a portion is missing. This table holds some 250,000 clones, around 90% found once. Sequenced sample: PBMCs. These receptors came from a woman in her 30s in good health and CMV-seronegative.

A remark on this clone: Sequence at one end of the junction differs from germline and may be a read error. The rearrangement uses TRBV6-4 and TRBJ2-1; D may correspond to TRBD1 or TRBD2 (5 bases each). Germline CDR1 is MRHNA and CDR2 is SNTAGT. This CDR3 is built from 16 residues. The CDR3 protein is CASSDSGGAGYYEQFF. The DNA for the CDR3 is TGTGCCAGCAGTGACTCCGGTGGGGCGGGCTACTATGAGCAGTTCTTC.

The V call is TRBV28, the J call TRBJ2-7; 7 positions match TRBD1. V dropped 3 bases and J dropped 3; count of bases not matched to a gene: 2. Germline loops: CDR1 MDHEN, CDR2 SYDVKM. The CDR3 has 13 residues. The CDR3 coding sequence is TGTGCCAGCAGTTTGCAGGGGGTCTACGAGCAGTACTTC. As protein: CASSLQGVYEQYF.

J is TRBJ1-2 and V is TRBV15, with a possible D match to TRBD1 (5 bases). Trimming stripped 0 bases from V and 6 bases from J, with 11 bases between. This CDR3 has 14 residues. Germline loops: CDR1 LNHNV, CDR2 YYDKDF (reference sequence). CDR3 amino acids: CATSRDRRVDGYTF. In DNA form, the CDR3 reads TGTGCCACCAGCAGAGATCGCAGGGTAGATGGCTACACCTTC. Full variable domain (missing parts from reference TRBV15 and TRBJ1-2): DAMVIQNPRYQVTQFGKPVTLSCSQTLNHNVMYWYQQKSSQAPKLLFHYYDKDFNNEADTPDNFQSRRPNTSFCFLDIRSPGLGDTAMYLCATSRDRRVDGYTFGSGTRLTVV.

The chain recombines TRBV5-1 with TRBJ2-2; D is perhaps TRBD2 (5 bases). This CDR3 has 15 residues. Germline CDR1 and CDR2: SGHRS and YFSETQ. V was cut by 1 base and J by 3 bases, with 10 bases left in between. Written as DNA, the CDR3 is TGCGCCAGCAGCTTGCGGGGTGGGGACACCGGGGAGCTGTTTTTT. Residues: CASSLRGGDTGELFF.

Here the CDR3 reads CASSPSTGGNTEAFF. For the CDR3, the DNA is TGCGCCAGCAGCCCCTCAACAGGGGGGAACACTGAAGCTTTCTTT. This chain links TRBV4-3 with TRBJ1-1; 8 bases align to TRBD1. CDR1 and CDR2 from the germline V gene are LGHNA and YSLEER. V was clipped by 4 bases and J by 1 base; unmatched bases: 5. The CDR3 is 15 residues long.

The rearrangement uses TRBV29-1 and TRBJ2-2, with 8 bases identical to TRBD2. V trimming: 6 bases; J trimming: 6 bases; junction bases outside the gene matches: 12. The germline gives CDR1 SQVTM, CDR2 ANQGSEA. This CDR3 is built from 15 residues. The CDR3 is CSVVAGPLTAGELFF. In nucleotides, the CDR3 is TGCAGCGTCGTAGCGGGACCCCTCACGGCCGGGGAGCTGTTTTTT.

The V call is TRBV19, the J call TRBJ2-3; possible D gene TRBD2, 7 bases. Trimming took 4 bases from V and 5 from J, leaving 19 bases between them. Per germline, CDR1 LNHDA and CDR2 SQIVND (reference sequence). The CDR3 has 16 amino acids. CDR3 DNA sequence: TGTGCCAGTAGTACCCGAAGGGGGGGCCCGGGAGATACGCAGTATTTT. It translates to CASSTRRGGPGDTQYF.

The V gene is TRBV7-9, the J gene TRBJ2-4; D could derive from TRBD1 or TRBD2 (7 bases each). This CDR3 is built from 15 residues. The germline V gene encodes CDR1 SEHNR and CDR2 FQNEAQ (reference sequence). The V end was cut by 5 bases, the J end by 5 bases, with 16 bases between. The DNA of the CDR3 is TGTGCCAGCAGCCTAGGGGGGGACAGTGAAAACATTCAGTACTTC. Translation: CASSLGGDSENIQYF.

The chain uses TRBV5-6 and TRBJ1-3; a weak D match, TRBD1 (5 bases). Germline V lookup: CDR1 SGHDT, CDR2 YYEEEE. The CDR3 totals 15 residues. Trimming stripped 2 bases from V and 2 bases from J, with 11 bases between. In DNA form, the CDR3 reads TGTGCCAGCAGCTTATCGCCAGGGACTGGAAACACCATATATTTT. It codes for CASSLSPGTGNTIYF. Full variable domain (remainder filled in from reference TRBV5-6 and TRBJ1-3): DAGVTQSPTHLIKTRGQQVTLRCSPKSGHDTVSWYQQALGQGPQFIFQYYEEEERQRGNFPDRFSGHQFPNYSSELNVNALLLGDSALYLCASSLSPGTGNTIYFGEGSWLTVV.

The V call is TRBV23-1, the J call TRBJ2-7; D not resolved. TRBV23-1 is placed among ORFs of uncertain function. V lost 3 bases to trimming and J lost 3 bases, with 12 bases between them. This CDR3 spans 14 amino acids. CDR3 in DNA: TGCGCCAGCAGTCACAGGCAGGTCTTCTACGAGCAGTACTTC. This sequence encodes CASSHRQVFYEQYF.

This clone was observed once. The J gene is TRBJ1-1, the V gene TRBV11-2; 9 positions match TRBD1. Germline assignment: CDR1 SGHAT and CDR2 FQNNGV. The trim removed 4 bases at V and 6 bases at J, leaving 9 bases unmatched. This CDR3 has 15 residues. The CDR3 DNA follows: TGTGCCAGCAGCTCCACAGGGGGCTATGATCCTGAAGCTTTCTTT. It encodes CASSSTGGYDPEAFF.

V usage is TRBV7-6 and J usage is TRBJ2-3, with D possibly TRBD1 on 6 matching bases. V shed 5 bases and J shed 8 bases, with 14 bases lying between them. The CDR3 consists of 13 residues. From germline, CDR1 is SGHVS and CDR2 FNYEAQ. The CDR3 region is CASSAHRAPTQYF. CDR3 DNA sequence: TGTGCCAGCAGCGCCCACAGGGCTCCTACGCAGTATTTT.

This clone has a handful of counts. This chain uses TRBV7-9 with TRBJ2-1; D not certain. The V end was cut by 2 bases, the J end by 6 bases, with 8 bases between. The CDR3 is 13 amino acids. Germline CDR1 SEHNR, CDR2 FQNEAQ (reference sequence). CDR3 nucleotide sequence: TGTGCCAGCAGCTTAAAGACGGCCAATGAGCAGTTCTTC. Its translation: CASSLKTANEQFF.

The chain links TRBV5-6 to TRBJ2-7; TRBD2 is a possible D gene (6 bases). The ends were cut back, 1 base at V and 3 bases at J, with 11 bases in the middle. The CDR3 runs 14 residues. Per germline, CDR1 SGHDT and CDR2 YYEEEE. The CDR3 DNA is TGTGCCAGCAGCTTGCGGGAGAACCGCTACGAGCAGTACTTC. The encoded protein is CASSLRENRYEQYF.